This is a list of T cell receptor beta chains from one sample in a study of cytotoxic CD8 clonotypes in ibrutinib-treated CLL. Libraries were prepared by immunoSEQ multiplex PCR; TCRdb keeps only in-frame clonotypes and omits some of them. The table shows 130,000 or so clones, with 70% to 85% occurring only once. Material: PBMCs, obtained after 12 months of ibrutinib treatment. Receptors originate from a human donor with chronic lymphocytic leukemia. CDR3s include the opening cysteine and the closing phenylalanine or tryptophan. A D gene is named only where the DNA matches it firmly. Size tells how often a clone was seen (once, few, many) or the class of an expanded clone, and some rows leave it out.

>TRBD2|15|TRBJ2-7|TRBV18|-
CASSTQGLASYEQYF
TGTGCCAGCTCAACTCAGGGACTAGCGTCCTACGAGCAGTACTTC
>TRBD1|15|TRBJ1-5|TRBV6-5|-
CASSGKTGTNQPQHF
TGTGCCAGCAGTGGCAAGACAGGGACGAATCAGCCCCAGCATTTT
>-|16|TRBJ2-5|TRBV5-1|-
CASSLEPVPYQETQYF
TGCGCCAGCAGCTTGGAACCCGTCCCTTACCAAGAGACCCAGTACTTC
>TRBD2|15|TRBJ2-7|TRBV6-4|once
CASSVLAGDLYEQYF
TGTGCCAGCAGTGTCCTAGCGGGGGATTTGTACGAGCAGTACTTC
>-|15|TRBJ2-3|TRBV9|-
CASSQAGLRADTQYF
TGTGCCAGCAGCCAAGCGGGCCTACGCGCGGATACGCAGTATTTT
>TRBD1|15|TRBJ1-2|TRBV18|-
CASSPREGATYGYTF
TGTGCCAGCTCACCTCGTGAGGGGGCGACCTATGGCTACACCTTC
>-|13|TRBJ2-1|TRBV7-2|-
CASSQGGYNEQFF
TGTGCCAGCAGCCAGGGTGGTTACAATGAGCAGTTCTTC
>-|14|TRBJ2-5|TRBV5-1|-
CASSLPTEKETQYF
TGCGCCAGCAGCTTGCCGACGGAAAAAGAGACCCAGTACTTC
>TRBD1|18|TRBJ2-2|TRBV7-6|-
CASSSRQGPPTNTGELFF
TGTGCCAGCAGCTCTAGACAGGGCCCCCCTACGAACACCGGGGAGCTGTTTTTT
>TRBD2|15|TRBJ2-7|TRBV27|-
CASSYDSGSPVEQYF
TGTGCCAGCAGTTACGATAGCGGGAGTCCGGTCGAGCAGTACTTC
>-|13|TRBJ1-2|TRBV2|few
CASSADSSYGYTF
TGTGCCAGCAGTGCGGACTCGTCCTATGGCTACACCTTC
>-|16|TRBJ2-1|TRBV7-9|-
CASSLRGYQTENEQFF
TGTGCCAGCAGCTTAAGGGGCTACCAGACGGAGAATGAGCAGTTCTTC
>TRBD2|17|TRBJ2-7|TRBV4-1|-
CASSQGLLAGAPYEQYF
TGCGCCAGCAGCCAAGGCCTTCTAGCGGGAGCTCCCTACGAGCAGTACTTC
>TRBD2|15|TRBJ2-5|TRBV30|once
CAWSLGLAGGETQYF
TGTGCCTGGAGTTTAGGACTAGCGGGCGGAGAGACCCAGTACTTC
>-|12|TRBJ2-1|TRBV18|-
CASSPTGNEQFF
TGTGCCAGCTCCCCCACAGGGAATGAGCAGTTCTTC
>TRBD1|13|TRBJ2-7|TRBV29-1|-
CSVEGTGGYEQYF
TGCAGCGTCGAAGGGACAGGGGGCTACGAGCAGTACTTC
>TRBD1|15|TRBJ2-7|TRBV14|-
CASSTRQGILDEQYF
TGTGCCAGCAGCACGCGACAGGGGATTTTGGACGAGCAGTACTTC
>TRBD1|16|TRBJ1-3|TRBV11-3|few
CASSSGQASSGNTIYF
TGTGCCAGCAGCTCTGGACAGGCGAGCTCTGGAAACACCATATATTTT
>-|15|TRBJ2-5|TRBV19|-
CASSIMQGLQETQYF
TGTGCCAGTAGTATAATGCAGGGGCTGCAAGAGACCCAGTACTTC
>-|14|TRBJ2-5|TRBV25-1|few
CASSEFGSLETQYF
TGTGCCAGCAGTGAATTCGGCAGCTTGGAGACCCAGTACTTC
>-|14|TRBJ1-1|TRBV7-2|-
CASSPTGGPVWAFF
TGTGCCAGCAGCCCGACCGGGGGACCCGTATGGGCTTTCTTT
>-|15|TRBJ1-4|TRBV25-1|-
CASSWGTSLLEKLFF
TGTGCCAGCAGTTGGGGGACAAGTTTGCTCGAAAAACTGTTTTTT
>TRBD1|14|TRBJ1-5|TRBV27|-
CASSRTGGQQPQHF
TGTGCCAGCAGCAGGACAGGGGGCCAGCAGCCCCAGCATTTT
>TRBD2|15|TRBJ2-3|TRBV18|-
CASSLGLAVEDTQYF
TGTGCCAGCTCACTAGGACTAGCGGTCGAAGATACGCAGTATTTT
>TRBD2|16|TRBJ2-1|TRBV7-2|-
CASRSGLAGPINEQFF
TGTGCCAGCAGATCCGGACTAGCGGGTCCCATCAATGAGCAGTTCTTC
>TRBD1|15|TRBJ1-2|TRBV6-1|few
CASSEENRGGGGYTF
TGTGCCAGCAGTGAAGAGAACAGGGGAGGAGGTGGCTACACCTTC
>-|14|TRBJ2-7|TRBV5-1|-
CASSLGGVSYEQYF
TGCGCCAGCAGCTTGGGCGGGGTATCCTACGAGCAGTACTTC
>-|14|TRBJ2-5|TRBV7-2|once
CASSRSGVVETQYF
TGTGCCAGCAGCCGAAGTGGGGTGGTAGAGACCCAGTACTTC
>TRBD1|13|TRBJ2-7|TRBV10-1|-
CASGTGHSYEQYF
TGCGCCAGCGGGACAGGTCACTCCTACGAGCAGTACTTC
>TRBD2|16|TRBJ2-1|TRBV11-3|-
CASSPIAGTSYNEQFF
TGTGCCAGCAGTCCTATAGCGGGAACATCCTACAATGAGCAGTTCTTC
>-|15|TRBJ2-3|TRBV18|-
CASSPQGGGADTQYF
TGTGCCAGCTCACCACAAGGGGGGGGTGCAGATACGCAGTATTTT
>-|13|TRBJ2-2|TRBV5-6|-
CASSLQPGGELFF
TGTGCCAGCAGCTTACAGCCCGGCGGGGAGCTGTTTTTT
>-|14|TRBJ2-5|TRBV7-9|-
CASSPRLEPETQYF
TGTGCCAGCAGCCCAAGACTGGAACCAGAGACCCAGTACTTC
>TRBD2|17|TRBJ2-1|TRBV28|-
CASSSTTSGRVGNEQFF
TGTGCCAGCAGTTCTACGACTAGCGGGAGGGTTGGCAATGAGCAGTTCTTC
>-|14|TRBJ1-2|TRBV19|-
CASSLQEQGYGYTF
TGTGCCAGTAGTCTCCAGGAACAGGGCTATGGCTACACCTTC
>-|14|TRBJ1-1|TRBV7-9|-
CASSFSGGNAEAFF
TGTGCCAGCAGCTTCTCGGGGGGGAACGCTGAAGCTTTCTTT
>TRBD2|14|TRBJ2-5|TRBV7-2|-
CASRITGGQETQYF
TGTGCCAGCAGGATTACGGGGGGGCAAGAGACCCAGTACTTC
>TRBD2|18|TRBJ2-5|TRBV19|-
CASSIPRASGRSGETQYF
TGTGCCAGTAGTATCCCCCGGGCTAGCGGGAGGTCTGGAGAGACCCAGTACTTC
>-|14|TRBJ1-2|TRBV14|-
CASSQGPGRGGYTF
TGTGCCAGCAGCCAAGGCCCAGGTCGCGGTGGCTACACCTTC
>-|14|TRBJ2-7|TRBV9|once
CASSVDAGTQEQYF
TGTGCCAGCAGCGTAGACGCAGGGACTCAAGAGCAGTACTTC
>-|13|TRBJ2-7|TRBV10-3|-
CAISRQQSYEQYF
TGTGCCATCTCCCGGCAACAGAGCTACGAGCAGTACTTC
>-|15|TRBJ2-5|TRBV5-1|-
CASSLGTEHGGTQYF
TGCGCCAGCAGCTTGGGGACAGAGCACGGGGGGACCCAGTACTTC
>-|14|TRBJ1-1|TRBV18|-
CASSPLPVYTEAFF
TGTGCCAGCTCACCACTACCGGTGTACACTGAAGCTTTCTTT
>-|14|TRBJ2-7|TRBV9|-
CASSPRDRPYEQYF
TGTGCCAGCAGCCCCCGGGATCGACCCTACGAGCAGTACTTC
>-|13|TRBJ1-1|TRBV14|-
CASSLTRTVEAFF
TGTGCCAGCAGCCTAACGCGGACCGTTGAAGCTTTCTTT
>TRBD2|15|TRBJ2-1|TRBV9|once
CASSETSGIQNEQFF
TGTGCCAGCAGCGAGACTAGCGGGATTCAAAATGAGCAGTTCTTC
>-|12|TRBJ1-2|TRBV30|-
CAWSGDLYGYTF
TGTGCCTGGAGTGGGGACCTCTATGGCTACACCTTC
>-|10|TRBJ2-5|TRBV20-1|few
CSARRETQYF
TGCAGTGCTAGGAGGGAGACCCAGTACTTC
>-|14|TRBJ2-7|TRBV7-2|few
CASSLPGGGGEQYF
TGTGCCAGCAGCTTACCCGGAGGGGGCGGCGAGCAGTACTTC
>-|15|TRBJ1-5|TRBV4-1|-
CASSQDPRTNQPQHF
TGCGCCAGCAGCCAAGACCCCCGTACCAATCAGCCCCAGCATTTT
>-|14|TRBJ1-6|TRBV7-8|-
CASSSDIGGISLHF
TGTGCCAGCAGCTCCGACATCGGAGGAATTTCCCTCCACTTT
>TRBD2|15|TRBJ2-7|TRBV2|-
CASRKTLAGTYEQYF
TGTGCCAGCAGGAAAACACTAGCGGGGACCTACGAGCAGTACTTC
>TRBD2|15|TRBJ2-7|TRBV5-4|-
CASSPLAGANYEQYF
TGTGCCAGCAGCCCTTTAGCGGGGGCCAACTACGAGCAGTACTTC
>-|15|TRBJ1-2|TRBV4-2|-
CASSQNLGTGLGYTF
TGTGCCAGCAGCCAAAACCTGGGCACGGGGCTTGGCTACACCTTC
>-|15|TRBJ1-4|TRBV7-2|-
CASSLVGPFEEKLFF
TGTGCCAGCAGCTTAGTAGGACCCTTCGAAGAAAAACTGTTTTTT
>TRBD1|14|TRBJ1-2|TRBV11-2|few
CASSPNTGVEGYTF
TGTGCCAGCAGCCCTAATACAGGGGTGGAAGGCTACACCTTC
>-|12|TRBJ2-3|TRBV11-2|-
CASSESPHTQYF
TGTGCCAGCAGCGAAAGCCCCCATACGCAGTATTTT
>TRBD2|15|TRBJ2-1|TRBV5-1|-
CASSLREGLGIEQFF
TGCGCCAGCAGCTTGCGGGAGGGCCTGGGTATTGAGCAGTTCTTC
>TRBD1|16|TRBJ2-7|TRBV6-5|-
CASSYATGAFSYEQYF
TGTGCCAGCAGTTACGCGACAGGGGCCTTCTCCTACGAGCAGTACTTC